These 5 T cell receptor beta chains were all obtained from the same sample, sequenced in a study of T cell changes during pregnancy in multiple sclerosis. Measured with immunoSEQ multiplex PCR; TCRdb has only the in-frame clones, and not every one. The sample has around 30,000 clones; approximately 87% are singletons. This specimen consisted of CD8+ T cells from peripheral blood mononuclear cells, obtained after pregnancy. These receptors were taken from a female donor with multiple sclerosis, enrolled in a pregnancy study.

The chain couples TRBV9 to TRBJ2-5; 8 bases align to TRBD1. Germline CDR1 reads SGDLS; CDR2 reads YYNGEE. The CDR3 spans 16 residues. V was clipped by 0 bases and J by 5 bases; unmatched bases: 9. CDR3 nucleotide sequence: TGTGCCAGCAGCGTAGCTAGGCAGGGGGCCGCCGAGACCCAGTACTTC. Amino acids: CASSVARQGAAETQYF.

J is TRBJ2-3 and V is TRBV7-2, with 8 bases that match TRBD2. Germline V gives CDR1 SGHTA, CDR2 FQGNSA. Unmatched junction bases numbered 10, after V lost 4 bases and J lost 7 bases. The CDR3 contains 15 residues. CDR3 protein: CASSSVAGWIHTQYF. CDR3 nucleotides: TGTGCCAGCAGCTCCGTAGCGGGATGGATACATACGCAGTATTTT.

The gene calls are TRBV5-6 and TRBJ2-5, with D maybe TRBD2 (6 bases). V was shortened by 3 bases and J by 2 bases, with 23 bases between the two germline ends. The CDR3 sequence is 18 residues long. Per the germline V gene, CDR1 is SGHDT and CDR2 is YYEEEE. The CDR3 nucleotides read TGTGCCAGCAGCTCGGAGGGAGCACACCCATGGGGTCAAGAGACCCAGTACTTC. Its translation: CASSSEGAHPWGQETQYF.

The chain links TRBV11-2 to TRBJ2-7, with a weak D call TRBD1 (7 bases). The CDR3 length is 15 residues. The V end was cut by 5 bases, the J end by 4 bases, with 18 bases between. Germline V CDR1 and CDR2: SGHAT, FQNNGV. CDR3: CASSPGRQGPYEQYF. Written as DNA, the CDR3 is TGTGCCAGCAGCCCCGGGAGACAGGGCCCTTACGAGCAGTACTTC.

The V gene is TRBV28, the J gene TRBJ1-2, with TRBD1 matching over 7 bases. Germline V gene sequence: CDR1 MDHEN, CDR2 SYDVKM. The CDR3 spans 15 residues. V lost 6 bases and J lost 0; bases outside the gene matches: 7. CDR3 sequence (DNA): TGTGCCAGCAGACTCGGGACAGTAACTAACTATGGCTACACCTTC. Protein: CASRLGTVTNYGYTF.